The text below deals with one TCR beta chain. Its antigen remains unknown. This record belongs to a study of cytomegalovirus exposure and HLA in healthy donors. General study points: Links to common viral pathogens appeared, in a later analysis, for several of the most significant clusters.

The PCR was carried out with 60 Vbeta primers and 13 Jbeta primers. Profiling relied on immunoSEQ multiplex PCR, and the TCRdb table lists in-frame clones only, not all of them. Of some 130,000 clones listed, around 80% were seen once; the top ten hold roughly 1.5%. The V gene end was trimmed by 4 bases and the J gene end by 4 bases; junction bases not matched to a gene: 10. The CDR3 spans 16 residues. Germline V gene data show CDR1 as LNHNV and CDR2 as YYDKDF (reference sequence). Sequenced material: PBMCs. This clonotype originated in a woman under 30 in good health and CMV-seronegative. The J gene is TRBJ2-7, the V gene TRBV15; 10 bases line up with TRBD1. CDR3 in amino acids: CATSKDPGQGSYEQYF. CDR3 bases: TGTGCCACCAGCAAGGACCCGGGACAGGGGTCATACGAGCAGTACTTC.